The 9 T cell receptor beta chains below all came from one sample that was sequenced in a study of blood T cells in healthy people across ages (dated by TCRdb to 2014 to 2015). Preparation of the library involved 5' RACE. The run used an Illumina HiSeq 2500. A second about 7 to 11 cycle PCR used a sample-barcoded 5' primer and a J-beta primer mix. In TCRdb, the public reads were trimmed at Q25 with fastp and aligned with MiXCR, with productive beta chains retained. Rows merge per CDR3 protein into single entries with the most common DNA and genes. This sample gives approximately 1.5 million distinct CDR3 sequences in total; roughly 43% of them show up just once. The top ten clonotypes cover over 3.5% of the sample. Sample: blood. These TCRs come from a woman in her late teens or twenties in good health.

This chain connects TRBV7-9 to TRBJ2-3; 7 nucleotides align to TRBD2. Germline trimming cut 7 bases from V and 4 bases from J; bases unmatched to any gene: 8. The CDR3 has 14 residues. The germline V gene encodes CDR1 SEHNR and CDR2 FQNEAQ (reference sequence). In DNA form, the CDR3 reads TGTGCCAGCATCAATGGACTAGTCCCAGATACGCAGTATTTT. This codes for CASINGLVPDTQYF.

This clonotype was counted a few times. The V call is TRBV29-1, the J call TRBJ2-5, with D possibly matching TRBD2 (6 bases). Germline CDR1 reads SQVTM; CDR2 reads ANQGSEA. With 4 bases removed from V and 0 bases from J, the gap between germline ends came to 15 bases. The CDR3 is 15 amino acids. The CDR3 coding sequence is TGCAGCGTTGCAGGGTCGGGGAGGTACCAAGAGACCCAGTACTTC. Encoded protein: CSVAGSGRYQETQYF.

The chain links TRBV28 to TRBJ2-5; possible D gene TRBD2, 5 bases. Germline-derived CDR1 and CDR2 are MDHEN and SYDVKM. This CDR3 spans 16 amino acids. Trimming removed 6 bases at V and 11 bases at J, with 28 bases between. The CDR3 DNA sequence: TGTGCCAGCAGCCCCCGAATAGGACGGGGATTCGGGAAGCAGTACTTC. This gives the protein CASSPRIGRGFGKQYF.

This chain connects TRBV4-3 to TRBJ2-7, with no clear D. CDR1 is LGHNA and CDR2 is YSLEER in the germline V gene. This CDR3 is built from 13 residues. Trimming took 5 bases from V and 3 from J, leaving 11 bases between them. The CDR3 loop is CASSRAINYEQYF. CDR3 nucleotide sequence: TGCGCCAGCAGCAGGGCAATAAACTACGAGCAGTACTTC.

The chain combines TRBV20-1 with TRBJ2-4; TRBD1 might be the D (6 bases). The tail of the sequence fits TRBJ2-5 better, so the J call may be wrong. Per germline, CDR1 DFQATT and CDR2 SNEGSKA (reference sequence). The CDR3 contains 17 residues. CDR3 sequence (DNA): TGCAGTGCTACGTTCTTGCTGGGACAACGGGGCCAAGAGACCCAGTACTTC. Encoded protein: CSATFLLGQRGQETQYF.

This clonotype was recorded a few times. The chain joins TRBV7-6 to TRBJ2-3; no firm D call. V lost 0 bases and J 6 bases, leaving 10 bases between the germline ends. This CDR3 spans 14 amino acids. CDR1 and CDR2 (germline): SGHVS, FNYEAQ. The CDR3 loop is CASSLADLGDTQYF. The CDR3 DNA is TGTGCCAGCAGCTTAGCGGACCTCGGCGATACGCAGTATTTT.

The genes are TRBV15 and TRBJ2-1; TRBD2 agrees at 7 bases. Germline CDR1 is LNHNV and CDR2 is YYDKDF (reference sequence). CDR3 size: 15 residues. Trimming at V came to 8 bases and at J to 9 bases, leaving 16 bases not matched to a gene. The CDR3 spells CATEHGAGVFSEQFF. Here the CDR3 DNA reads TGTGCCACCGAGCATGGTGCGGGAGTGTTCAGTGAGCAGTTCTTC.

This clonotype was seen more than once but under ten times. The chain is built from TRBV5-1 and TRBJ1-1; unclear D gene. The CDR3 sequence is 14 residues long. The V gene lost 3 bases and the J gene lost 4 bases, with 13 bases spanning the gap. The germline CDR1 and CDR2 sequences are SGHRS and YFSETQ. DNA for the CDR3: TGCGCCAGCAGCTGGGCCAGCCGACTCACTGAAGCTTTCTTT. Encoded protein: CASSWASRLTEAFF. Combining the CDR3 with reference TRBV5-1 and TRBJ1-1 gives the whole variable domain KAGVTQTPRYLIKTRGQQVTLSCSPISGHRSVSWYQQTPGQGLQFLFEYFSETQRNKGNFPGRFSGRQFSNSRSEMNVSTLELGDSALYLCASSWASRLTEAFFGQGTRLTVV.

The chain uses TRBV12-5 and TRBJ2-5; D unresolved. This CDR3 spans 12 amino acids. Germline assignment: CDR1 LGHNT and CDR2 FRNRAP. V was trimmed by 2 bases and J by 3 bases, leaving 4 bases between them. CDR3 coding DNA: TGTGCTAGTGGTTTGATTGAAGAGACCCAGTACTTC. This gives the protein CASGLIEETQYF.